This T cell receptor (beta chain) was obtained from a study of T cells in Graves' hyperthyroidism and ophthalmopathy (dated by TCRdb to between 2018 and 2021). Study-level background: Peripheral blood was collected at initial diagnosis, before any treatment. Thyroid tissue and blood T-cell repertoires from several Graves' hyperthyroidism patients were also compared in the study. The paper reports TCR Vbeta CDR3 sequencing of over 130 peripheral blood samples: around 45 ophthalmopathy, about 75 hyperthyroidism and around 17 progressor patients. Once sampling was done, hyperthyroidism patients were given methimazole at a starting dose of 30 mg daily, whereas ophthalmopathy patients were given high-dose intravenous methylprednisolone. A discovery cohort of approximately 100 patients, roughly 45 with Graves' ophthalmopathy and 57 with stable Graves' hyperthyroidism, was used to find distinguishing TCR V-J signatures. The roughly 91 discovery patients were randomly split 7:3 into training and test sets. Prospective prediction of ophthalmopathy was tested in an independent validation cohort of approximately 18 hyperthyroidism patients and 15 to 17 patients who later progressed to ophthalmopathy.

V is pruned by 3 bases and J by 5 bases, leaving 8 bases of the junction without a gene match. The germline V gene encodes CDR1 SNHLY and CDR2 FYNNEI. The CDR3 measures 16 amino acids from cysteine to phenylalanine. The DNA shown is the 48-base CDR3, in frame from base 1. The TCR beta CDR3 regions were amplified from RNA transcripts. The TCR CDR3 was subjected to a first round of RT-PCR using the HTBI primer set and the Qiagen OneStep RT-PCR kit. A second multiplex PCR round built the libraries, followed by size selection and purification. Libraries were sequenced paired-end with 100 bp reads on an Illumina HiSeq2000. Per the authors' processing: Raw data were processed with SOAPnuke, discarding reads with adapters, uncalled bases, mean Phred below 15, or no exact constant-primer or identifier match. High-quality paired reads were merged using COPE v1.2.5, and each unique nucleotide sequence was defined as a clonotype. Clonotypes were aligned to IMGT TRBV, TRBD and TRBJ reference segments using MiTCR v1.1. Analysis was restricted to V-J combinations with a frequency above 0.0001, which covered just over 98% of repertoires. The TCS score was defined as F50 (clonal expansion) divided by E x V (chaos), with BLOSUM62-based TCRdist calculated between CDR3 peptides within each V-J. Welch's t-statistics and random forest reduced roughly 540 V-J features to 10 to 15, which were used in a naive Bayes classifier (R e1071). The raw public data were reprocessed by TCRdb itself: fastp quality trimming at Q25, MiXCR clonotype calling, in-frame beta chains only. Every CDR3 protein is listed once, alongside the most common genes and DNA of its rows. TCRdb's processing, not the study's, gives the V and J calls here. Present in this sample are around 350,000 distinct CDR3 sequences, around 13% of which were seen just once. The leading ten clones occupy about 20% of the sample.

This clonotype was observed at least ten times. Its antigen is currently not known. The sample holds no much larger clone one base away, and base qualities are not on file. General findings and caveats noted by the study authors: Sample size was not statistically predetermined, and investigators were not blinded to group allocation. In cross-validation, a model built on a 13 V-J signature told ophthalmopathy apart from stable hyperthyroidism with approximately 90% sensitivity and approximately 84% specificity, and in testing the same model reached 80%/75%. In validation, progression to ophthalmopathy was predicted by the model with 70% to 71% sensitivity and around 76% specificity, a median of around 5.9 months before onset. Blood samples also contained most of the expanded thyroid clonotypes (frequency above 0.001), which suggests that blood repertoires may reflect thyroid immune responses.

Ophthalmopathy patients had moderately to severely active disease, Clinical Activity Score of at least 3, NOSPECS grade of at least 4, and duration under 3 months. The study excluded patients with uncontrolled infections, other autoimmune diseases, pregnancy or lactation. Diagnoses were established on the basis of clinical symptoms, serum thyroxine and TRAb, thyroid ultrasound, and orbital computed tomography. PBMCs were separated from roughly 10 ml of fresh peripheral blood using Ficoll-Paque density gradient centrifugation. Total RNA was extracted with Trizol reagent, and quality was checked on an Agilent 2100 Bioanalyzer.

Sequenced sample: blood. The TCR comes from a woman between 25 and 40 years old with Graves' ophthalmopathy. In this chain, TRBV2 is recombined with TRBJ2-1; TRBD1 aligns with 9 central bases. The CDR3 region reads CASSEMIRTGDNEQFF. The bases read TGTGCCAGCAGTGAGATGATCAGGACAGGGGACAATGAGCAGTTCTTC.